This T cell receptor (beta chain) was recorded in a study of shared clonotypes between healthy human individuals (dated by TCRdb to the early 2020s). As for the study more broadly: Two women and a few men aged 18 to 49 years were included in the cohort. Per donor, leukapheresis produced somewhere between about 0.85 and 9.5 billion PBMCs. For each donor, three plates each were used for CD4 naive and CD4 memory, two plates were used for CD8 naive, and one plate was used for CD8 memory. To estimate repertoire size and how much clonotype sharing occurs between individuals, the study deeply sequenced the blood TCR repertoires of a handful of healthy adults. To increase sequencing depth and limit assay-specific biases, TCR repertoire library preparation and sequencing were carried out by different laboratories using diverse techniques.

TCR CDR3 regions were amplified from genomic DNA by multiplex PCR using the deep immunoSEQ assay. Extracted genomic DNA from each cell subset was distributed evenly across all wells of several immunoSEQ 96-well plates, and each plate was treated as a replicate. For sorted subsets, about 220 ng of genomic DNA, equivalent to tens of thousands of T cell genomes, went into each replicate PCR. Purified libraries were measured with a Qubit 3.0 fluorometer, size-checked on a Bioanalyzer 2100, and measured again with the KAPA Library Quantification kit. Each immunoSEQ 96-well plate was sequenced on its own single-read 150-cycle Illumina NextSeq 550 flow cell. As for the authors' bioinformatics: Because only junctional sequences without quality scores were contained in the immunoSEQ output, filtering matching that applied to full-length reads could not be performed. To assign V/J genes and CDR3, sequences were annotated using PyIR, a Python wrapper for IgBLAST v1.9, with IMGT germline references. Reads with weak V/J assignments (E-value above 1e-6), missing CDR3, stop codons, out-of-frame junctions, or ambiguous translated residues were removed. V3J clonotypes were defined by identical inferred V gene, J gene, and CDR3 amino acid sequence. To compute the percentage overlap between repertoires, the number of shared unique clonotypes was divided by the size of the smaller repertoire. Three approaches were used to assess repertoire richness: RTK rarefaction, the Chao1 estimator, and Recon v2.1 estimates of unobserved clonotypes. Generation probabilities for all TCRbeta clonotypes obtained by the gDNA method from four donors were computed using OLGA. Held by TCRdb, this immuneACCESS table contains in-frame sequences only and omits some clones. Under half of the omission traces to an unresolved V gene where checked; the cause of the rest is unknown. D and trimming come from the DNA, and the V and J calls and clone size come from that table. The sample records about a million clones, approximately 76% of which are singletons. The ten largest clones capture roughly 1.5% of the sample.

What the authors observed across the whole study: Sharing across a few donors was observed for 5% to 6.5% of naive CD4, around 3.5% of naive CD8, about 2.3% of memory CD4, and about 0.4% of memory CD8 clonotypes. Sampling was restricted to blood, and TCR repertoires in tissues likely differ from the TCR repertoires found in blood. Because the study included a small number of donors, the genetic and exposure-history diversity represented was limited. Pairwise subsampling led to the expectation that sequencing depth would affect the degree of clonotype sharing among donors. Higher generation probabilities were observed for clonotypes shared by all four sorted-subset donors than for non-shared clonotypes. Rarefaction of sorted-subset datasets indicated incomplete sequencing despite the large sequencing depth. Naive subsets generally had larger estimated clonotype richness than memory subsets did.

This clone was seen a few times. Its antigen is unknown. Per-base quality was not reported, and no clone a single base away is much larger than it. The donors were healthy, HIV-negative adults with no recently reported acute infections or vaccinations. All donors were Caucasian adults living in Nashville, Tennessee, USA. CD4+ T cells were enriched by magnetic negative selection; naive cells were then positively selected on CD45RA, and the negative fraction formed the memory subset. Blood was collected by leukapheresis, and PBMCs were isolated by Ficoll-Histopaque density gradient centrifugation and then cryopreserved in liquid nitrogen vapor phase. Analytical flow cytometry was used to check the purity and quantity of each magnetically sorted T cell population. Each sorted fraction had its genomic DNA isolated and then quantified by UV absorbance on a Nanodrop 2000c. The sequenced sample was memory CD4+ T cells sorted from blood. The sample's cell subset or site, from its label and the paper: CD45RA-negative fraction. This receptor was obtained from a man between 18 and 29 years old in good health.

The CDR3 in this case is CASSPSAGGNTIYF. The DNA is TGTGCCAGCAGCCCCTCTGCAGGTGGAAACACCATATATTTT. This sequence uses TRBV6-5 and TRBJ1-3, with the D gene not clear enough to name. The germline V gene encodes CDR1 MNHEY and CDR2 SVGAGI. The CDR3, from cysteine to phenylalanine, totals 14 residues. The CDR3 DNA has 42 bases and is translated from base 1. The trim is 6 bases for V and 3 bases for J, with a gap of 12 bases between the germline ends.